The T cell receptor beta chain under discussion was sequenced for a study of cytomegalovirus exposure and HLA in healthy donors. PCR amplification relied on 60 Vbeta primers (plus 13 Jbeta primers). Clones were read by immunoSEQ multiplex PCR, and TCRdb kept only the in-frame ones, dropping some. The sample contains about 95,000 clones, roughly 80% of which appear only once. The donors gave bone marrow, and they were healthy. The TCR sequence derives from a man aged 25 to 40 in good health and CMV-seropositive. Source material: PBMCs.

The CDR3 DNA reads as TGTGCCAGCATGCCAGGGGCCACCGGGGAGCTGTTTTTT. It codes for CASMPGATGELFF. V and J are TRBV28 and TRBJ2-2, with a tentative D call TRBD1 (6 bases). CDR3 length: 13 amino acids. The germline V gene encodes CDR1 MDHEN and CDR2 SYDVKM. Trimming removed 7 bases at V and 4 bases at J, with 10 bases between.